The rows below give T cell receptor beta chains drawn from one sample of a study of blood T cells in healthy people across ages. TCRdb reprocessed the 5' RACE reads with MiXCR, giving one entry per CDR3 protein. The sample holds approximately 790,000 distinct CDR3 sequences, 55% to 65% seen once. The sample consisted of blood. The receptors were gathered from a man aged 25-40 years in good health. Both conserved end residues are part of each CDR3. A D gene is named only where the DNA matches it firmly. Where a row states a size, it is once, few, many or the class of an expanded clone; other rows omit it.

TRBV29-1	TRBD1	TRBJ2-2	few	CSVGGTGGGFGTGELFF	TGCAGCGTTGGGGGGACAGGGGGCGGATTTGGCACCGGGGAGCTGTTTTTT
TRBV27	NA	TRBJ2-5	NA	CASSLRGKTETQYF	TGTGCCAGCAGCCTAAGGGGGAAGACGGAGACCCAGTACTTC
TRBV6-5	NA	TRBJ1-6	NA	CAGSYSGANNSPLDF	TGTGCCGGCAGTTACTCTGGGGCGAATAATTCACCCCTCGACTTT
TRBV7-6	NA	TRBJ2-1	NA	CASSSGGRTNEQFF	TGTGCCAGCAGCTCCGGAGGAAGGACGAATGAGCAGTTCTTC
TRBV27	NA	TRBJ2-3	few	CASRRTSQAVTDTQYF	TGTGCCAGCAGGCGAACTAGTCAAGCGGTCACAGATACGCAGTATTTT
TRBV27	NA	TRBJ1-5	once	CASSCLGVSNQPQHF	TGTGCCAGCAGTTGCCTAGGGGTTAGCAATCAGCCCCAGCATTTT
TRBV6-2/TRBV6-3	NA	TRBJ2-5	NA	CASSMAVLETQYF	TGTGCCAGCAGCATGGCTGTGCTAGAGACCCAGTACTTC
TRBV20-1	NA	TRBJ2-3	NA	CSATSGQSGTDTQYF	TGCAGTGCTACGTCGGGGCAGTCGGGCACAGATACGCAGTATTTT
TRBV4-2	TRBD1	TRBJ1-6	NA	CASSPETGAYNSPLHF	TGTGCCAGCAGCCCTGAGACAGGGGCCTATAATTCACCCCTCCACTTT
TRBV5-1	NA	TRBJ2-1	NA	CASSRRLGRTGGEQFF	TGCGCCAGCAGCCGACGCCTAGGGAGAACAGGAGGGGAGCAGTTCTTC
TRBV6-5	NA	TRBJ1-2	NA	CASSVSPSYGYTF	TGTGCCAGCAGTGTTTCTCCCTCCTATGGCTACACCTTC
TRBV20-1	NA	TRBJ1-4	NA	CSAPQDLDEKLFF	TGCAGTGCCCCACAGGATCTGGATGAAAAACTGTTTTTT
TRBV3-1	NA	TRBJ2-7	NA	CASSRAGSESSYEQYF	TGTGCCAGCAGCCGGGCAGGGTCCGAAAGCTCCTACGAGCAGTACTTC
TRBV24-1	NA	TRBJ2-1	NA	CATSGFAGRQFF	TGTGCCACCAGTGGCTTCGCGGGACGGCAGTTCTTC
TRBV7-2	TRBD2	TRBJ2-3	NA	CASSLSGGPITDTQYF	TGTGCCAGCAGCTTGAGCGGGGGGCCGATCACAGATACGCAGTATTTT
TRBV29-1	TRBD2	TRBJ2-1	NA	CSVAGLAGGRNEQFF	TGCAGCGTTGCGGGACTAGCGGGGGGGCGGAATGAGCAGTTCTTC
TRBV15	NA	TRBJ2-5	NA	CATSRDEVGTQYF	TGTGCCACCAGCAGAGATGAGGTCGGGACCCAGTACTTC